This TCR beta chain is from a study of shared clonotypes between healthy human individuals. Study-wide points: Rarefaction exposed incomplete sorted-subset sequencing despite large depth. The generation probabilities recorded for non-shared clonotypes fell below those of clonotypes shared by all four donors. Clonotype sharing among donors was expected to depend on sequencing depth.

Method: immunoSEQ multiplex PCR; TCRdb's copy keeps in-frame clones and lacks some. The sample holds some 2.1 million clones, 85% to 95% seen once. There are 13 residues in the CDR3. V lost 3 bases to trimming and J lost 4 bases, with 9 bases between them. CDR1 SEHNR and CDR2 FQNEAQ come from the germline V gene (reference sequence). Naive CD8 cells comprised CD45RO-negative, CCR7-positively selected cells, excluding terminally differentiated effector memory CD45RA+ cells. Remarks on this clone: The antigen is not known.

The sequenced material came from naive CD8+ T cells sorted from blood. This chain joins TRBV7-9 and TRBJ1-1; D might be TRBD1 (6 bases). This sequence originates from a man aged 18 to 30 in good health. The CDR3 sequence: CASSLGAPTEAFF. The CDR3 nucleotides are TGTGCCAGCAGCTTGGGGGCGCCCACTGAAGCTTTCTTT.